This is a list of T cell receptor beta chains from one sample in a study of PD-1 blockade in classical Hodgkin lymphoma. Using immunoSEQ multiplex PCR, the repertoire was profiled, and TCRdb retains in-frame clones only, with some absent. The sample lists about 43,000 clones; approximately 79% were seen once. The material was peripheral blood mononuclear cells (PBMCs), obtained before the second cycle of nivolumab. The receptors here all came from a human donor with classical Hodgkin lymphoma. CDR3s include the opening cysteine and the closing phenylalanine or tryptophan. A D gene is named only where the DNA matches it firmly. Clone sizes are given selectively: once, few, many, or a class where the clone is expanded.

d_gene: TRBD2
j_gene: TRBJ2-1
v_gene: TRBV4-1
abundance: NA
CDR3aa: CASSLVTSGRGNEQFF
CDR3nt: TGCGCCAGCAGCCTCGTGACTAGCGGGAGGGGGAATGAGCAGTTCTTC

d_gene: NA
j_gene: TRBJ2-7
v_gene: TRBV7-4
abundance: NA
CDR3aa: CASSSDLGFYEQYF
CDR3nt: TGTGCCAGCAGCTCAGACTTGGGGTTTTACGAGCAGTACTTC

d_gene: TRBD1
j_gene: TRBJ2-3
v_gene: TRBV7-3
abundance: NA
CDR3aa: CASSKWTGSTDTQYF
CDR3nt: TGTGCCAGCAGTAAATGGACAGGGAGCACAGATACGCAGTATTTT

d_gene: TRBD1
j_gene: TRBJ1-5
v_gene: TRBV30
abundance: NA
CDR3aa: CAWSGGDRINQPQHF
CDR3nt: TGTGCCTGGAGTGGAGGGGACAGAATCAATCAGCCCCAGCATTTT

d_gene: NA
j_gene: TRBJ1-2
v_gene: TRBV7-2
abundance: NA
CDR3aa: CASSPSPTANYGYTF
CDR3nt: TGTGCCAGCAGCCCTTCGCCAACAGCTAACTATGGCTACACCTTC

d_gene: NA
j_gene: TRBJ1-2
v_gene: TRBV18
abundance: once
CDR3aa: CASSLRGAVEGVPDGYTF
CDR3nt: TGTGCCAGCTCCCTTCGTGGGGCAGTCGAAGGGGTTCCGGATGGCTACACCTTC

d_gene: NA
j_gene: TRBJ2-7
v_gene: TRBV19
abundance: NA
CDR3aa: CASSIVRGAEQYF
CDR3nt: TGTGCCAGTAGTATAGTACGCGGTGCCGAGCAGTACTTC

d_gene: TRBD1
j_gene: TRBJ1-5
v_gene: TRBV27
abundance: NA
CDR3aa: CASSLFDRVYQPQHF
CDR3nt: TGTGCCAGCAGTTTATTCGACAGGGTTTATCAGCCCCAGCATTTT

d_gene: NA
j_gene: TRBJ2-3
v_gene: TRBV5-1
abundance: NA
CDR3aa: CASSTRTPAVDTQYF
CDR3nt: TGCGCCAGCAGCACGAGGACGCCGGCGGTAGATACGCAGTATTTT

d_gene: TRBD1
j_gene: TRBJ1-2
v_gene: TRBV7-2
abundance: NA
CDR3aa: CASSPLTGGLGGYTF
CDR3nt: TGTGCCAGCAGCCCATTGACAGGGGGTCTTGGTGGCTACACCTTC

d_gene: TRBD1
j_gene: TRBJ1-5
v_gene: TRBV27
abundance: NA
CDR3aa: CASSLHRGGSNQPQHF
CDR3nt: TGTGCCAGCAGTTTGCACAGGGGGGGGAGCAATCAGCCCCAGCATTTT

d_gene: NA
j_gene: TRBJ2-2
v_gene: TRBV7-6
abundance: NA
CDR3aa: CASSLEVGTGELFF
CDR3nt: TGTGCCAGCAGCTTAGAGGTGGGAACCGGGGAGCTGTTTTTT

d_gene: NA
j_gene: TRBJ2-7
v_gene: TRBV11-2
abundance: NA
CDR3aa: CASSRGGAGYEQYF
CDR3nt: TGTGCCAGCAGTCGGGGCGGGGCGGGGTATGAGCAGTACTTC

d_gene: NA
j_gene: TRBJ2-7
v_gene: TRBV28
abundance: NA
CDR3aa: CASYKGGITGYEQYF
CDR3nt: TGTGCCAGCTATAAAGGGGGTATTACAGGCTACGAGCAGTACTTC

d_gene: NA
j_gene: TRBJ1-1
v_gene: TRBV9
abundance: few
CDR3aa: CASSVNKALNTEAFF
CDR3nt: TGTGCCAGCAGCGTGAACAAGGCCTTGAACACTGAAGCTTTCTTT

d_gene: TRBD2
j_gene: TRBJ2-1
v_gene: TRBV7-2
abundance: NA
CDR3aa: CASSLGWRGGPASEQFF
CDR3nt: TGTGCCAGCAGCTTAGGTTGGCGGGGGGGGCCAGCTAGTGAGCAGTTCTTC

d_gene: NA
j_gene: TRBJ2-7
v_gene: TRBV5-1
abundance: few
CDR3aa: CASSLIPGMALGEQYF
CDR3nt: TGCGCCAGCAGCTTGATTCCGGGAATGGCCCTCGGCGAGCAGTACTTC

d_gene: NA
j_gene: TRBJ1-2
v_gene: TRBV6-5
abundance: NA
CDR3aa: CASSYVSGLSNYGYTF
CDR3nt: TGTGCCAGCAGTTACGTCTCCGGCCTATCTAACTATGGCTACACCTTC

d_gene: NA
j_gene: TRBJ2-7
v_gene: TRBV28
abundance: NA
CDR3aa: CAIRGISSYEQYF
CDR3nt: TGTGCCATCCGGGGGATAAGCTCCTACGAGCAGTACTTC

d_gene: NA
j_gene: TRBJ1-5
v_gene: TRBV10-1
abundance: NA
CDR3aa: CASSESIREYQPQHF
CDR3nt: TGCGCCAGCAGTGAGTCGATTCGGGAGTATCAGCCCCAGCATTTT

d_gene: NA
j_gene: TRBJ2-1
v_gene: TRBV7-2
abundance: NA
CDR3aa: CASSLDFYNEQFF
CDR3nt: TGTGCCAGCAGCTTAGACTTCTACAATGAGCAGTTCTTC

d_gene: NA
j_gene: TRBJ1-2
v_gene: TRBV19
abundance: NA
CDR3aa: CASSSLRVNYGYTF
CDR3nt: TGTGCCAGTAGTAGCCTCAGGGTTAACTATGGCTACACCTTC

d_gene: NA
j_gene: TRBJ2-5
v_gene: TRBV2
abundance: NA
CDR3aa: CASSPGLAGETQYF
CDR3nt: TGTGCCAGCAGCCCGGGCCTGGCAGGAGAGACCCAGTACTTC

d_gene: NA
j_gene: TRBJ2-7
v_gene: TRBV9
abundance: medium-sized
CDR3aa: CASSVAGVNYEQYF
CDR3nt: TGTGCCAGCAGCGTAGCAGGGGTAAACTACGAGCAGTACTTC

d_gene: NA
j_gene: TRBJ2-3
v_gene: TRBV28
abundance: NA
CDR3aa: CASSFRAQTDSTDTQYF
CDR3nt: TGTGCCAGCAGTTTCCGGGCTCAAACTGACAGTACAGATACGCAGTATTTT

d_gene: NA
j_gene: TRBJ1-1
v_gene: TRBV9
abundance: once
CDR3aa: CASSGRTPRTEAFF
CDR3nt: TGTGCCAGCAGCGGGCGGACCCCTCGTACTGAAGCTTTCTTT

d_gene: NA
j_gene: TRBJ1-2
v_gene: TRBV29-1
abundance: NA
CDR3aa: CSLLVGRGYTF
CDR3nt: TGCAGCCTGTTGGTTGGGAGGGGCTACACCTTC

d_gene: NA
j_gene: TRBJ2-3
v_gene: TRBV5-1
abundance: NA
CDR3aa: CASSFKGPGTDTQYF
CDR3nt: TGCGCCAGCAGCTTTAAGGGTCCGGGCACAGATACGCAGTATTTT

d_gene: NA
j_gene: TRBJ2-3
v_gene: TRBV7-9
abundance: NA
CDR3aa: CASSLEGIGDTQYF
CDR3nt: TGTGCCAGCAGCTTAGAAGGGATAGGGGATACGCAGTATTTT

d_gene: NA
j_gene: TRBJ2-7
v_gene: TRBV15
abundance: few
CDR3aa: CATSRLQGYEQYF
CDR3nt: TGTGCCACCAGCAGACTACAGGGCTACGAGCAGTACTTC

d_gene: TRBD2
j_gene: TRBJ2-5
v_gene: TRBV10-2
abundance: NA
CDR3aa: CASGGGIQETQYF
CDR3nt: TGCGCCTCCGGCGGGGGGATTCAAGAGACCCAGTACTTC

d_gene: NA
j_gene: TRBJ2-3
v_gene: TRBV27
abundance: NA
CDR3aa: CASSPISGTDTQYF
CDR3nt: TGTGCCAGCAGTCCGATATCAGGGACAGATACGCAGTATTTT

d_gene: TRBD2
j_gene: TRBJ2-2
v_gene: TRBV6-5
abundance: NA
CDR3aa: CASSYQTSGITGELFF
CDR3nt: TGTGCCAGCAGTTACCAGACTAGCGGAATCACCGGGGAGCTGTTTTTT

d_gene: TRBD2
j_gene: TRBJ2-1
v_gene: TRBV5-1
abundance: NA
CDR3aa: CASSSSPGGGYNEQFF
CDR3nt: TGCGCCAGCAGCTCTTCCCCGGGAGGGGGTTACAATGAGCAGTTCTTC

d_gene: NA
j_gene: TRBJ2-3
v_gene: TRBV13
abundance: NA
CDR3aa: CASSFSTDTQYF
CDR3nt: TGTGCCAGCAGCTTTAGCACAGATACGCAGTATTTT

d_gene: TRBD2
j_gene: TRBJ2-5
v_gene: TRBV6-4
abundance: NA
CDR3aa: CASLIRTSGGQETQYF
CDR3nt: TGTGCCAGCCTAATTAGGACAAGCGGGGGCCAAGAGACCCAGTACTTC

d_gene: TRBD1
j_gene: TRBJ2-7
v_gene: TRBV9
abundance: NA
CDR3aa: CASSARQGPREQYF
CDR3nt: TGTGCCAGCAGCGCCCGACAGGGTCCACGCGAGCAGTACTTC

d_gene: NA
j_gene: TRBJ2-3
v_gene: TRBV7-9
abundance: NA
CDR3aa: CASRASGAGVTDTQYF
CDR3nt: TGTGCCAGCAGGGCGTCGGGGGCGGGTGTCACAGATACGCAGTATTTT

d_gene: NA
j_gene: TRBJ1-3
v_gene: TRBV27
abundance: NA
CDR3aa: CASSLWGPGRTETSGNTIYF
CDR3nt: TGTGCCAGCAGTTTATGGGGCCCAGGGAGGACCGAGACCTCTGGAAACACCATATATTTT

d_gene: TRBD2
j_gene: TRBJ2-3
v_gene: TRBV10-3
abundance: NA
CDR3aa: CAISERLAVGTDTQYF
CDR3nt: TGTGCCATCAGTGAGAGACTAGCGGTAGGCACAGATACGCAGTATTTT

d_gene: TRBD2
j_gene: TRBJ2-3
v_gene: TRBV6-5
abundance: NA
CDR3aa: CASSYGGVGTDTQYF
CDR3nt: TGTGCCAGCAGTTATGGGGGGGTGGGCACAGATACGCAGTATTTT

d_gene: TRBD2
j_gene: TRBJ2-1
v_gene: TRBV7-8
abundance: NA
CDR3aa: CASSPLAGGNEQFF
CDR3nt: TGTGCCAGCAGCCCACTAGCGGGGGGGAATGAGCAGTTCTTC

d_gene: NA
j_gene: TRBJ1-1
v_gene: TRBV5-6
abundance: NA
CDR3aa: CASSLQGLSEAFF
CDR3nt: TGTGCCAGCAGCTTGCAGGGACTATCTGAAGCTTTCTTT

d_gene: TRBD1
j_gene: TRBJ1-2
v_gene: TRBV29-1
abundance: few
CDR3aa: CSVPQGIGYTF
CDR3nt: TGCAGCGTTCCACAGGGGATTGGCTACACCTTC

d_gene: NA
j_gene: TRBJ2-7
v_gene: TRBV6-1
abundance: NA
CDR3aa: CAISETPVKKGVDEQYF
CDR3nt: TGTGCCATCAGTGAGACACCCGTGAAGAAGGGCGTCGACGAGCAGTACTTC

d_gene: NA
j_gene: TRBJ1-2
v_gene: TRBV18
abundance: medium-sized
CDR3aa: CASSPPIQDGYTF
CDR3nt: TGTGCCAGCTCACCACCGATCCAGGATGGCTACACCTTC

d_gene: TRBD1
j_gene: TRBJ1-1
v_gene: TRBV6-1
abundance: once
CDR3aa: CASRQSRDSILKAFF
CDR3nt: TGTGCCAGCAGACAGAGCCGGGACAGCATTCTAAAAGCTTTCTTT

d_gene: NA
j_gene: TRBJ1-1
v_gene: TRBV7-8
abundance: NA
CDR3aa: CASSLEPGTNTEAFF
CDR3nt: TGTGCCAGCAGCTTAGAGCCGGGGACGAACACTGAAGCTTTCTTT

d_gene: TRBD1
j_gene: TRBJ2-5
v_gene: TRBV19
abundance: NA
CDR3aa: CASSPTGGSGETQYF
CDR3nt: TGTGCCAGTAGTCCGACAGGGGGCAGCGGCGAGACCCAGTACTTC

d_gene: TRBD2
j_gene: TRBJ2-4
v_gene: TRBV19
abundance: NA
CDR3aa: CASSILAGGDWNIQYF
CDR3nt: TGTGCCAGTAGTATTCTAGCGGGAGGTGATTGGAACATTCAGTACTTC

d_gene: TRBD2
j_gene: TRBJ2-3
v_gene: TRBV7-6
abundance: NA
CDR3aa: CASSLYQGGTSFLYF
CDR3nt: TGTGCCAGCAGCTTATACCAAGGGGGGACTAGCTTCCTGTATTTT

d_gene: TRBD1
j_gene: TRBJ1-1
v_gene: TRBV5-5
abundance: NA
CDR3aa: CASSLEQGAYTEAFF
CDR3nt: TGTGCCAGCAGCTTGGAACAGGGGGCGTACACTGAAGCTTTCTTT

d_gene: NA
j_gene: TRBJ1-2
v_gene: TRBV6-6
abundance: once
CDR3aa: CASSYSRFIGNYGYTF
CDR3nt: TGTGCCAGCAGTTACTCGCGATTTATTGGTAACTATGGCTACACCTTC